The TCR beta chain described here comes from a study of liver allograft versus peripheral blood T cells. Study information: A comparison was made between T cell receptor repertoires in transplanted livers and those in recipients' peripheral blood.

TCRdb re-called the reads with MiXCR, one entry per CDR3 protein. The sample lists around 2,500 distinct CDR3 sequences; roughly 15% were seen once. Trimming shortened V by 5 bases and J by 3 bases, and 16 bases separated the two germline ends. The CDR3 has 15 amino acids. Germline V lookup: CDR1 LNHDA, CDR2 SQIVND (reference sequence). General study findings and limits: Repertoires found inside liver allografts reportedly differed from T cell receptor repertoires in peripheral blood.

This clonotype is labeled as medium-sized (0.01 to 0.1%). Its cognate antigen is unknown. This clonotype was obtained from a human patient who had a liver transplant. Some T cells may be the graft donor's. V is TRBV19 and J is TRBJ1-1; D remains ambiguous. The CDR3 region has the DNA TGTGCCAGTAGTTCTCCAGATCTTTTGCACACTGAAGCTTTCTTT. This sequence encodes CASSSPDLLHTEAFF.